In its sample, the clone carrying this T cell receptor beta chain ranks as medium-sized (0.01 to 0.1%). The germline V gene encodes CDR1 SQVTM and CDR2 ANQGSEA. J lost 3 bases, V lost 6 bases, and 13 bases had no gene match. The CDR3 totals 15 residues. TCRdb independently ran MiXCR on the 5' RACE reads; one entry per CDR3 protein. The repertoire includes 50,000 or so distinct CDR3 sequences, around 3.1% of them detected once, and more than 5% sits in the top ten. The record originates from a study of neurological immune-mediated disorders. This chain connects TRBV29-1 to TRBJ1-2, with 7 bases aligning to TRBD1. The sequence was collected from a man aged 40-49 years with multiple sclerosis. Specimen: PBMCs. The CDR3 sequence is CSVLLDRPSDYGYTF. The CDR3 bases are TGCAGCGTCCTCCTGGACAGGCCTTCTGACTATGGCTACACCTTC.